The 17 T cell receptor beta chains presented below share a single source sample, sequenced in a study of cytomegalovirus exposure and HLA in healthy donors. TCRdb's table, derived via immunoSEQ multiplex PCR, lists solely in-frame clones and lacks some. The sample contains roughly 80,000 clones, around 94% of which appear only once. Material for sequencing was PBMCs. These receptors were taken from a woman in her late teens or twenties in good health and CMV-seropositive.

The chain recombines TRBV27 with TRBJ2-5, with D maybe TRBD2 (5 bases). This CDR3 has 16 amino acids. Between the trimmed V and J ends, which lost 5 bases and 4 bases, there was a span of 20 bases. The germline V gene has CDR1 MNHEY and CDR2 SMNVEV (reference sequence). CDR3 bases: TGTGCCAGCAGTCCCTCCGGAGGCGAGGTTGGAGAGACCCAGTACTTC. Amino acids: CASSPSGGEVGETQYF.

V usage is TRBV4-1 and J usage is TRBJ2-7; D might be TRBD2 (6 bases). Looked up from germline, CDR1 is MGHRA and CDR2 is YSYEKL. The ends were cut back, 4 bases at V and 0 bases at J, with 7 bases in the middle. This CDR3 region has 13 residues. The CDR3 spells CASSRTTSYEQYF. Written as DNA, the CDR3 is TGCGCCAGCAGCCGGACTACCTCCTACGAGCAGTACTTC.

The chain couples TRBV19 to TRBJ2-5; maybe TRBD2 (6 bases). This CDR3 has 20 amino acids. Trimming removed 3 bases from V and 0 bases from J, with 26 bases in between. CDR1 LNHDA and CDR2 SQIVND come from the germline V gene (reference sequence). The chain's CDR3 is CASSIPRLTNSGIYQETQYF. DNA for the CDR3: TGTGCCAGTAGTATCCCACGGTTAACCAATAGCGGAATTTACCAAGAGACCCAGTACTTC.

V is TRBV30 and J is TRBJ1-5; 9 bases align to TRBD1. Germline-derived CDR1 and CDR2 are GTSNPN and SVGIG (reference sequence). The CDR3 has 16 amino acids. After removal of 0 bases from V and 6 bases from J, the junction contained 9 bases not matched to a gene. CDR3 residues: CAWSVRGQGRGQPQHF. The CDR3 coding sequence is TGTGCCTGGAGTGTACGGGGACAGGGACGGGGTCAGCCCCAGCATTTT.

The chain carries TRBV19 and TRBJ1-5; D perhaps matches TRBD1 (6 bases). Germline-derived CDR1 and CDR2 are LNHDA and SQIVND (reference sequence). The CDR3 contains 15 residues. V was pared by 2 bases and J by 3 bases, with 11 bases between. CDR3 region: CASSIRTALNQPQHF. The CDR3 DNA is TGTGCCAGTAGTATAAGGACAGCTCTCAATCAGCCCCAGCATTTT.

The rearrangement joins TRBV28 to TRBJ2-5, with D maybe TRBD1 (6 bases). The assigned J gene may be wrong: the sequence end matches TRBJ2-7 better. This CDR3 spans 14 amino acids. Germline V gene sequence: CDR1 MDHEN, CDR2 SYDVKM. The CDR3 nucleotides read TGTGCCAGCAGTTTACCAGGGGAGTCCTACGAGCAGTACTTC. It codes for CASSLPGESYEQYF.

V and J are TRBV4-3 and TRBJ2-6; no clear D. Germline V CDR1 and CDR2: LGHNA, YSLEER. CDR3 length: 16 amino acids. The V end was cut by 0 bases, the J end by 0 bases, with 6 bases between. CDR3 residues: CASSQDISSGANVLTF. CDR3 coding DNA: TGCGCCAGCAGCCAAGACATTAGCTCTGGGGCCAACGTCCTGACTTTC.

This chain connects TRBV13 to TRBJ2-1; 10 bases agree with TRBD2. The germline V gene encodes CDR1 PRHDT and CDR2 FYEKMQ (reference sequence). The CDR3 is made up of 16 amino acids. The ends lost 5 bases at V and 2 bases at J; junction bases unmatched: 6. As DNA, the CDR3 is TGTGCCAGCAGCCCAGCGGGAGGGGGAACCTACAATGAGCAGTTCTTC. Protein sequence: CASSPAGGGTYNEQFF.

The V call is TRBV5-1, the J call TRBJ2-5; TRBD2 matches 15 bases. V trimming: 4 bases; J trimming: 4 bases; junction bases outside the gene matches: 5. The CDR3 runs to 16 residues. The germline CDR1 and CDR2 sequences are SGHRS and YFSETQ. The CDR3 reads CASSPGTSGGSETQYF. CDR3 sequence (DNA): TGCGCCAGCAGCCCGGGGACTAGCGGGGGGTCAGAGACCCAGTACTTC.

The genes are TRBV10-3 and TRBJ2-1; 8 positions agree with TRBD2. Losses at the gene ends were 4 bases for V and 10 bases for J; bases not matched to a gene: 15. The CDR3 consists of 16 residues. Germline V gene lookup returns CDR1 ENHRY and CDR2 SYGVKD. CDR3 sequence: CAISASGTSGTSEQFF. DNA for the CDR3: TGTGCCATCAGTGCCTCGGGAACTAGCGGCACCAGCGAGCAGTTCTTC.

To note about this clone: At one of its ends the junction is not consistent with the germline gene, which may arise from a read error. The chain has TRBV28 and TRBJ2-2, with D possibly being TRBD2 (5 bases). This CDR3 is built from 14 residues. From germline, CDR1 is MDHEN and CDR2 SYDVKM. CDR3 amino acids: CASRFHGLTGELFF. The CDR3 bases are TGTGCCAGCCGTTTCCATGGACTGACCGGGGAGCTGTTTTTT.

The CDR3 nucleotides are TGTGCCAGCAAAAAAGGACAGGGAGTCACCTACGAGCAGTACTTC. It translates to CASKKGQGVTYEQYF. V is TRBV6-6 and J is TRBJ2-7; 8 bases match TRBD1. With 7 bases clipped from V and 2 bases from J, the junction kept 10 bases outside the gene matches. Germline CDR1 reads MNHNY; CDR2 reads SVGAGI (reference sequence). CDR3 length: 15 amino acids.

The rearrangement joins TRBV5-1 to TRBJ2-5; 12 nucleotides line up with TRBD2. The assigned J gene may be wrong: the sequence end matches TRBJ2-7 better. This CDR3 spans 14 amino acids. Germline-derived CDR1 and CDR2 are SGHRS and YFSETQ. This CDR3 reads CASSLGLAGDEQYF. The CDR3 nucleotides are TGCGCCAGCAGCTTGGGACTAGCGGGGGACGAGCAGTACTTC.

This chain uses TRBV29-1 with TRBJ2-1, with TRBD1 identical over 9 bases. The CDR3 extends over 13 amino acids. The V gene end was trimmed by 4 bases and the J gene end by 7 bases; junction bases not matched to a gene: 5. Germline lookup yields CDR1 SQVTM and CDR2 ANQGSEA. CDR3 region: CSVAQGARNEQFF. The CDR3 DNA is TGCAGCGTTGCACAGGGGGCGCGGAATGAGCAGTTCTTC.

The chain couples TRBV27 to TRBJ1-5; the D gene is possibly TRBD1 (5 bases). The CDR3 consists of 14 residues. Trimming shortened V by 4 bases and J by 6 bases, and 13 bases separated the two germline ends. Germline V CDR1 and CDR2: MNHEY, SMNVEV (reference sequence). The CDR3 coding sequence is TGTGCCAGCAGTTACCTCTTAGGGGCTCAGCCCCAGCATTTT. Translation gives CASSYLLGAQPQHF.

The chain uses TRBV19 and TRBJ2-1, with D perhaps matching TRBD1 (8 bases). CDR1 is LNHDA and CDR2 is SQIVND in the germline V gene (reference sequence). This CDR3 contains 11 residues. Between the trimmed V and J ends, which lost 8 bases and 15 bases, there was a span of 17 bases. CDR3 in DNA: TGTGCCAGTGCCATACAGGGGGGGTTGTTCTTC. This gives the protein CASAIQGGLFF.

The chain is built from TRBV19 and TRBJ1-2; possible D gene TRBD1, 5 bases. The CDR3 consists of 17 residues. Germline values: CDR1 LNHDA, CDR2 SQIVND (reference sequence). V dropped 0 bases and J dropped 4 bases, with 18 bases sitting between them. This CDR3 is CASSIDRGEGGTYGYTF. CDR3 nucleotide sequence: TGTGCCAGTAGTATAGACCGCGGGGAGGGAGGGACCTATGGCTACACCTTC. Full variable domain (remainder filled in from reference TRBV19 and TRBJ1-2): DGGITQSPKYLFRKEGQNVTLSCEQNLNHDAMYWYRQDPGQGLRLIYYSQIVNDFQKGDIAEGYSVSREKKESFPLTVTSAQKNPTAFYLCASSIDRGEGGTYGYTFGSGTRLTVV.